This entry concerns a single T cell receptor beta chain. This record comes from a study of blood T cell repertoires in COVID-19. Method: immunoSEQ multiplex PCR; TCRdb's copy keeps in-frame clones and lacks some. Of about 150,000 clones listed, nearly 80% were seen once; the top ten hold around 1.7%. This CDR3 is 11 amino acids long. With 2 bases removed from V and 5 bases from J, the gap between germline ends came to 3 bases. Germline V CDR1 and CDR2: MDHEN, SYDVKM. The chain joins TRBV28 to TRBJ1-2; D remains ambiguous. The sequence was collected from an elderly man with acute or convalescent COVID-19. Sequencing was done on a sample of peripheral blood. CDR3 protein: CASSLEYGYTF. CDR3 DNA: TGTGCCAGCAGTTTAGAGTATGGCTACACCTTC.